This is a list of T cell receptor beta chains from one sample in a study of tumor-infiltrating lymphocytes in primary liver carcinoma. TCRdb passed the multiplex PCR reads through MiXCR, listing each CDR3 protein once. The data contain some 180,000 distinct CDR3 sequences, about 60% of them singletons. What was sequenced was peripheral blood. The receptors shown here come from a man aged 35 to 55 with primary liver carcinoma and hepatitis B virus infection. Each CDR3 is given with its conserved first and last residue. A D gene is named only where the DNA matches it firmly. Rows give clone size only sometimes, using once, few, many, or a class for an expanded clone.

V: TRBV28; D: TRBD1; J: TRBJ2-5; size: -; CDR3: CASRPDRVYQETQYF; DNA: TGTGCCAGCAGACCGGACAGGGTATACCAAGAGACCCAGTACTTC
V: TRBV11-2; D: -; J: TRBJ2-7; size: -; CDR3: CASSLDTDGSYEQYF; DNA: TGTGCCAGCAGCTTAGATACTGACGGCTCCTACGAGCAGTACTTC
V: TRBV4-3; D: -; J: TRBJ1-2; size: -; CDR3: CASSQAGAGRNYGYTF; DNA: TGCGCCAGCAGCCAGGCAGGGGCAGGGAGGAACTATGGCTACACCTTC
V: TRBV11-2; D: -; J: TRBJ2-1; size: many; CDR3: CASSLRRGEQFF; DNA: TGTGCCAGCAGCTTAAGGAGAGGTGAGCAGTTCTTC
V: TRBV11-2; D: TRBD2; J: TRBJ2-7; size: many; CDR3: CASSLGRGEWEQYF; DNA: TGTGCCAGCAGCTTGGGGAGGGGTGAATGGGAGCAGTACTTC
V: TRBV7-8; D: -; J: TRBJ2-2; size: once; CDR3: CASSLVQQNTGELFF; DNA: TGTGCCAGCAGCTTAGTACAGCAGAACACCGGGGAGCTGTTTTTT
V: TRBV6-1; D: -; J: TRBJ1-2; size: many; CDR3: CASSAPDLYGYTF; DNA: TGTGCCAGCAGTGCGCCAGATCTATATGGCTACACCTTC
V: TRBV5-1; D: -; J: TRBJ2-1; size: -; CDR3: CASSLLWNQTYNEQFF; DNA: TGCGCCAGCAGCTTGTTGTGGAATCAAACATACAATGAGCAGTTCTTC
V: TRBV7-9; D: -; J: TRBJ2-2; size: few; CDR3: CASSPTGNTGELFF; DNA: TGTGCCAGCAGCCCGACTGGGAACACCGGGGAGCTGTTTTTT
V: TRBV29-1; D: TRBD2; J: TRBJ2-1; size: -; CDR3: CSVEDRASGRINEQFF; DNA: TGCAGCGTTGAAGATCGAGCTAGCGGGAGAATCAATGAGCAGTTCTTC
V: TRBV6-1; D: TRBD1; J: TRBJ2-7; size: once; CDR3: CASSEWAGGYEQYF; DNA: TGTGCCAGCAGTGAATGGGCAGGGGGCTACGAGCAGTACTTC
V: TRBV12-5; D: -; J: TRBJ2-3; size: few; CDR3: CASARFIRGITDTQYF; DNA: TGTGCTAGTGCCAGGTTTATACGTGGGATCACAGATACGCAGTATTTT
V: TRBV5-4; D: -; J: TRBJ2-3; size: -; CDR3: CASSPSRGAGKADTQYF; DNA: TGTGCCAGCAGCCCGAGCCGGGGAGCCGGGAAGGCAGATACGCAGTATTTT
V: TRBV4-1; D: TRBD1; J: TRBJ2-7; size: once; CDR3: CAGSGTGVYEQYF; DNA: TGCGCCGGCAGCGGGACAGGGGTTTACGAGCAGTACTTC
V: TRBV12-3/TRBV12-4; D: TRBD1; J: TRBJ2-3; size: -; CDR3: CASSLGQCKDTQYF; DNA: TGTGCCAGCAGCCTGGGACAGTGTAAAGATACGCAGTATTTT
V: TRBV12-3/TRBV12-4; D: TRBD2; J: TRBJ2-7; size: -; CDR3: CASGRAHSIEQYF; DNA: TGTGCCAGCGGGAGGGCCCATTCCATCGAGCAGTACTTC
V: TRBV11-2; D: TRBD2; J: TRBJ2-7; size: -; CDR3: CASSYPIGLAGGIRYEQYF; DNA: TGTGCCAGCAGTTACCCGATCGGGCTAGCGGGAGGGATCAGATACGAGCAGTACTTC
V: TRBV29-1; D: -; J: TRBJ2-1; size: -; CDR3: CSARDRGEQLF; DNA: TGCAGCGCCCGGGATCGCGGTGAGCAGTTATTC
V: TRBV11-2; D: -; J: TRBJ2-1; size: -; CDR3: CASSLDARPYNEQFF; DNA: TGTGCCAGCAGCTTAGATGCGAGGCCCTACAATGAGCAATTCTTC
V: TRBV11-1; D: -; J: TRBJ2-1; size: many; CDR3: CASSFGVNEQFF; DNA: TGTGCCAGCAGCTTCGGTGTTAATGAGCAGTTCTTC
V: TRBV4-1; D: -; J: TRBJ2-1; size: few; CDR3: CASSQDKGQGTDNEQFF; DNA: TGCGCCAGCAGCCAAGATAAGGGGCAGGGGACGGACAATGAGCAGTTCTTC
V: TRBV4-1; D: -; J: TRBJ1-2; size: -; CDR3: CASSQGGAVYGYTF; DNA: TGCGCCAGCAGCCAAGGTGGGGCAGTCTATGGCTACACCTTC
V: TRBV28; D: -; J: TRBJ1-5; size: -; CDR3: CATDTDSNQPQHF; DNA: TGTGCCACCGACACGGATAGCAATCAGCCCCAGCATTTT
V: TRBV5-4; D: -; J: TRBJ2-5; size: -; CDR3: CASSLDWGREKTQYF; DNA: TGTGCCAGCAGCTTGGATTGGGGCAGGGAGAAGACCCAGTACTTC
V: TRBV29-1; D: -; J: TRBJ2-1; size: many; CDR3: CSAWDYNEQFF; DNA: TGCAGCGCCTGGGACTACAATGAGCAGTTCTTC
V: TRBV5-1; D: TRBD1; J: TRBJ1-2; size: -; CDR3: CASSSEQGDGYTF; DNA: TGCGCCAGCAGCTCCGAACAGGGGGATGGCTACACCTTC
V: TRBV12-3/TRBV12-4; D: -; J: TRBJ2-3; size: few; CDR3: CASRTDATDTQYF; DNA: TGTGCCAGCAGAACAGACGCGACAGATACGCAGTATTTT
V: TRBV7-9; D: -; J: TRBJ2-7; size: -; CDR3: CASSSHNSYEQYF; DNA: TGTGCCAGCAGCTCCCATAACTCCTACGAGCAGTACTTC
V: TRBV6-1; D: TRBD1; J: TRBJ2-3; size: -; CDR3: CASSEEDRGWDTQYF; DNA: TGTGCCAGTAGTGAAGAGGACAGGGGATGGGATACGCAGTATTTT
V: TRBV6-2/TRBV6-3; D: -; J: TRBJ2-2; size: -; CDR3: CASTRLMNTGERFF; DNA: TGTGCCAGCACAAGACTAATGAACACCGGGGAGCGGTTTTTT
V: TRBV11-2; D: -; J: TRBJ2-7; size: many; CDR3: CASSLYLANYEQYF; DNA: TGTGCCAGCAGCTTATACCTAGCGAACTACGAGCAGTACTTC
V: TRBV21-1; D: -; J: TRBJ2-1; size: -; CDR3: CASSKEGGSNEQFF; DNA: TGTGCCAGCAGCAAAGAGGGAGGTAGCAATGAGCAGTTCTTC
V: TRBV30; D: -; J: TRBJ2-3; size: -; CDR3: CAWSVTLSRVGDTQYF; DNA: TGTGCCTGGAGTGTTACCCTATCCCGGGTGGGCGATACACAGTATTTT
V: TRBV11-2; D: TRBD2; J: TRBJ2-7; size: -; CDR3: CASSSGLAGDVGYEQYF; DNA: TGTGCCAGCAGCTCTGGACTAGCGGGAGATGTAGGCTACGAGCAATACTTC
V: TRBV29-1; D: TRBD2; J: TRBJ2-2; size: -; CDR3: CNVKREVKGELFF; DNA: TGCAACGTAAAGCGGGAGGTTAAAGGGGAGCTGTTTTTT
V: TRBV29-1; D: TRBD2; J: TRBJ2-1; size: few; CDR3: CSVDGLAGGNLLTSEQFF; DNA: TGCAGCGTTGATGGCCTAGCGGGAGGGAATTTATTAACTAGTGAGCAGTTCTTC
V: TRBV6-1; D: -; J: TRBJ2-3; size: few; CDR3: CASSEFEYSTDTQYF; DNA: TGTGCCAGCAGTGAATTCGAATATAGCACAGATACGCAGTATTTT
V: TRBV5-6; D: -; J: TRBJ2-3; size: -; CDR3: CASNWRLGADTQYF; DNA: TGTGCCAGCAACTGGCGACTGGGCGCAGATACGCAGTATTTT
V: TRBV10-3; D: -; J: TRBJ2-7; size: -; CDR3: CAISVAGYEKYF; DNA: TGTGCCATCAGTGTCGCAGGCTACGAGAAGTACTTC
V: TRBV28; D: -; J: TRBJ2-5; size: few; CDR3: CASSVPSVETQYF; DNA: TGTGCCAGCAGTGTCCCATCCGTGGAGACCCAGTACTTC
V: TRBV5-1; D: -; J: TRBJ1-4; size: -; CDR3: CASSADTYNEKLFF; DNA: TGCGCCAGCAGCGCGGACACCTATAATGAAAAACTGTTTTTT
V: TRBV29-1; D: -; J: TRBJ2-5; size: -; CDR3: CSVASGLSGTQYF; DNA: TGCAGCGTTGCATCAGGGTTAAGTGGGACCCAGTACTTC
V: TRBV29-1; D: -; J: TRBJ1-2; size: -; CDR3: CGLRWHYGYTF; DNA: TGCGGCCTAAGGTGGCACTATGGCTACACCTTC
V: TRBV7-9; D: -; J: TRBJ2-5; size: -; CDR3: CASNQQAGHPLQETQYF; DNA: TGTGCCAGCAACCAGCAGGCGGGACATCCTCTCCAAGAGACCCAGTACTTC
V: TRBV6-6; D: TRBD1; J: TRBJ2-7; size: -; CDR3: CASTGTGISEQYF; DNA: TGTGCCAGCACTGGGACAGGGATTTCCGAGCAGTACTTC
V: TRBV5-4; D: TRBD1; J: TRBJ1-6; size: -; CDR3: CANSFSGTESHF; DNA: TGTGCCAACAGCTTCTCCGGGACAGAGTCCCACTTT
V: TRBV6-5; D: -; J: TRBJ1-5; size: -; CDR3: CASSRSRQEGQPQHF; DNA: TGTGCCAGCAGCCGTTCCAGACAGGAGGGTCAGCCCCAGCATTTT
V: TRBV7-8; D: -; J: TRBJ2-3; size: few; CDR3: CASSLGGSPSTDTQYF; DNA: TGTGCCAGCAGCTTAGGTGGTTCACCTAGCACAGATACGCAGTATTTT
V: TRBV11-2; D: TRBD2; J: TRBJ2-1; size: -; CDR3: CTSSFWASGRGGSYNEQFF; DNA: TGTACCAGCAGCTTTTGGGCTAGCGGGAGGGGGGGGTCCTACAATGAGCAATTCTTC
V: TRBV11-2; D: -; J: TRBJ2-1; size: -; CDR3: CASSPLDGVSNEQFF; DNA: TGTGCCAGCAGCCCCCTGGACGGAGTCTCAAATGAGCAGTTCTTC
V: TRBV29-1; D: -; J: TRBJ2-3; size: -; CDR3: CSVFSIQHLSTDTQYF; DNA: TGCAGCGTTTTTTCGATACAGCACCTTAGCACAGATACGCAGTATTTT
V: TRBV12-5; D: -; J: TRBJ2-5; size: few; CDR3: CASGLGQETQYF; DNA: TGTGCTAGTGGTTTGGGACAAGAGACCCAGTACTTC
V: TRBV4-2; D: -; J: TRBJ2-7; size: -; CDR3: CASSQDRNAFSYEQYF; DNA: TGTGCCAGCAGCCAAGATCGAAATGCTTTCTCCTACGAGCAGTACTTC
V: TRBV14; D: -; J: TRBJ2-7; size: once; CDR3: CASSQDLITGVDEQYF; DNA: TGTGCCAGCAGCCAAGATCTGATAACGGGAGTTGACGAGCAGTACTTC
V: TRBV4-1; D: TRBD2; J: TRBJ2-2; size: few; CDR3: CASSQTPGLEPGELFF; DNA: TGCGCCAGCAGCCAGACTCCGGGACTAGAGCCCGGGGAGCTGTTTTTT